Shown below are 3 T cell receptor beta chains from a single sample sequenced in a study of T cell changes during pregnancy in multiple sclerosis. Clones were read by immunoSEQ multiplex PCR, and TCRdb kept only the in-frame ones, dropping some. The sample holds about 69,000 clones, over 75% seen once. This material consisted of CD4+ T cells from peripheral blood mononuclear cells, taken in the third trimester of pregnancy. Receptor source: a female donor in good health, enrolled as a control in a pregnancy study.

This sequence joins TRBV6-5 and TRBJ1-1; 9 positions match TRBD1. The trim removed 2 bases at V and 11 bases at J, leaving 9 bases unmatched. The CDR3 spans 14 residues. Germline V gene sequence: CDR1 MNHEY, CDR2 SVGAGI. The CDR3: CASSYDGQGSGAFF. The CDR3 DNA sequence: TGTGCCAGCAGTTACGACGGACAGGGGTCGGGGGCTTTCTTT.

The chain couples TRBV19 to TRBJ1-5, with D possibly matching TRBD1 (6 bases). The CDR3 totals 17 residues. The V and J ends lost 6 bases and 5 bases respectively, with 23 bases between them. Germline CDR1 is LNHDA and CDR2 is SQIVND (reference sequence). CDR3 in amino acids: CASRVRQDPLVDQPQHF. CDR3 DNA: TGTGCCAGTAGAGTAAGACAGGATCCTCTGGTAGATCAGCCCCAGCATTTT. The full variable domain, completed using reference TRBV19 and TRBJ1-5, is DGGITQSPKYLFRKEGQNVTLSCEQNLNHDAMYWYRQDPGQGLRLIYYSQIVNDFQKGDIAEGYSVSREKKESFPLTVTSAQKNPTAFYLCASRVRQDPLVDQPQHFGDGTRLSIL.

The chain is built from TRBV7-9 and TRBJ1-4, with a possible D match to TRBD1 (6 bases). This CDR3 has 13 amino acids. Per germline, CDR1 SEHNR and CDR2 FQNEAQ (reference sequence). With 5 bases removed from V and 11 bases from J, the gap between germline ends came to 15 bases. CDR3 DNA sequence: TGTGCCAGCAGCCCGGTACAGGGAGGGAAACTGTTTTTT. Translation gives CASSPVQGGKLFF.